The rows below give T cell receptor beta chains drawn from one sample of a study of early T cells in non-severe SARS-CoV-2 infection. Each CDR3 protein gets one entry after TCRdb re-called the 5' RACE reads with MiXCR. The sample carries roughly 20,000 distinct CDR3 sequences, around 5.8% recorded once. The material was whole blood, obtained at baseline. The source of these receptors is an adult who was a healthcare worker with PCR-confirmed SARS-CoV-2 infection or an uninfected control (not recorded which). Both conserved end residues are part of each CDR3. The D gene is left open where the match is weak. Only some rows state a clone size, as once, few, many or a class for expanded clones.

d_call j_call clone_size v_call cdr3_aa cdr3_nt
- TRBJ2-1 many TRBV29-1 CSVGSSSYNEQFF TGCAGCGTTGGCAGTAGCTCCTACAATGAGCAGTTCTTC
TRBD2 TRBJ2-5 - TRBV12-5 CACGSASGGETQYF TGTGCTTGTGGTTCCGCTAGCGGGGGAGAGACCCAGTACTTC
- TRBJ1-5 - TRBV12-5 CASGLVNNQPQHF TGTGCTAGTGGTTTGGTAAACAATCAGCCCCAGCATTTT
- TRBJ2-7 many TRBV10-3 CAISAGALSAYEQYF TGTGCCATCAGTGCTGGGGCTCTATCGGCCTACGAGCAGTACTTC
- TRBJ1-1 many TRBV6-6 CASRSPTYGAFF TGTGCCAGCAGGTCTCCGACATACGGAGCTTTCTTT
TRBD1 TRBJ1-6 many TRBV12-3/TRBV12-4 CASSQTGTGGRPLHF TGTGCCAGCAGTCAGACCGGGACAGGCGGTAGGCCCCTCCACTTT
TRBD1 TRBJ1-5 few TRBV27 CASSYRDRNQPQHF TGTGCCAGCAGTTACCGGGACAGGAATCAGCCCCAGCATTTT
TRBD2 TRBJ2-3 many TRBV7-7 CASSLGLAGGTTDTQYF TGTGCTAGCAGCTTGGGACTAGCGGGGGGTACGACAGATACGCAGTATTTT
TRBD2 TRBJ2-3 many TRBV5-4 CASSHTSGGGDTQYF TGTGCCAGCAGCCACACTAGCGGGGGTGGAGATACGCAGTATTTT
- TRBJ2-3 few TRBV7-2 CASSLSGLGTDTQYF TGTGCCAGCAGCTTAAGTGGGCTTGGGACAGATACGCAGTATTTT
- TRBJ1-6 medium-sized TRBV7-6 CASRRDSSYNSPLHF TGTGCCAGCAGAAGAGACAGCTCCTATAATTCACCCCTCCACTTT
- TRBJ1-4 medium-sized TRBV20-1 CSASEGSTNEKLFF TGCAGTGCTAGTGAGGGATCAACTAATGAAAAACTGTTTTTT
- TRBJ2-2 few TRBV5-4 CASSAKTDSGELFF TGTGCCAGCAGCGCAAAGACAGATTCCGGGGAGCTGTTTTTT
TRBD1 TRBJ2-3 - TRBV24-1 CATSDPGTGDTDTQYF TGTGCCACCAGTGATCCCGGGACAGGGGACACAGATACGCAGTATTTT
TRBD1 TRBJ1-5 many TRBV6-2/TRBV6-3 CASSIRTGGTAQHF TGTGCCAGCAGTATCCGGACAGGAGGAACAGCCCAGCATTTT
TRBD1 TRBJ2-7 few TRBV6-1 CASSANRDSSYEQYF TGTGCCAGCAGTGCGAACCGGGACAGCTCCTACGAGCAGTACTTC
- TRBJ2-1 many TRBV29-1 CSVEVSSYNEQFF TGCAGCGTTGAAGTTAGCTCCTACAATGAGCAGTTCTTC
- TRBJ1-2 few TRBV3-1 CASSHYDRNLYGYTF TGTGCCAGCAGCCATTACGACAGAAACCTTTATGGCTACACCTTC
- TRBJ2-1 many TRBV24-1 CATSDDRINEQFF TGTGCCACCAGTGATGACAGGATCAATGAGCAGTTCTTC
- TRBJ2-7 - TRBV27 CASSPPKGGPSYEQYF TGTGCCAGCAGTCCCCCTAAGGGGGGGCCCTCCTACGAGCAGTACTTC
- TRBJ1-6 few TRBV7-9 CASSTGRSPLHF TGTGCCAGCAGCACGGGGCGTTCACCCCTCCACTTT
- TRBJ2-2 few TRBV5-1 CASSLRTGTGTGELFF TGCGCCAGCAGCTTGAGGACGGGGACGGGCACCGGGGAGCTGTTTTTT
- TRBJ2-7 many TRBV11-2 CASSLAQIEQYF TGTGCCAGCAGCTTAGCCCAGATCGAGCAGTACTTC
- TRBJ2-7 few TRBV24-1 CATSDSGNEQYF TGTGCCACCAGTGATTCGGGGAACGAGCAGTACTTC
- TRBJ1-1 few TRBV27 CASSLYWEAEAFF TGTGCCAGCAGTTTATACTGGGAGGCTGAAGCTTTCTTT
TRBD1 TRBJ2-3 many TRBV18 CASSTGQGGLADTQYF TGTGCCAGCTCAACAGGACAGGGCGGGTTGGCAGATACGCAGTATTTT
TRBD1 TRBJ2-1 many TRBV20-1 CSARTGGDSYNEQFF TGCAGTGCAAGGACAGGGGGAGACTCCTACAATGAGCAGTTCTTC
- TRBJ1-2 - TRBV7-8 CASSTLTGGYTF TGTGCCAGCAGCACCCTTACGGGTGGCTACACCTTC
- TRBJ1-1 - TRBV12-3/TRBV12-4 CASSLLLGNTEAFF TGTGCCAGCAGTCTCCTCCTCGGGAACACTGAAGCTTTCTTT
TRBD1 TRBJ2-1 - TRBV24-1 CGDRAGHNEQFF TGTGGTGACAGGGCCGGGCACAATGAGCAGTTCTTC
- TRBJ1-6 - TRBV18 CASSPFDGNPPLHF TGTGCCAGCTCACCGTTTGACGGAAATCCACCCCTCCACTTT
- TRBJ2-1 few TRBV30 CAWEGGLSYNEQFF TGTGCCTGGGAAGGGGGGCTATCCTACAATGAGCAGTTCTTC
- TRBJ2-7 medium-sized TRBV7-2 CASSPTLYEQYF TGTGCCAGCAGCCCGACCTTGTACGAGCAGTACTTC
- TRBJ2-7 many TRBV4-3 CASSQDGGGTYEQYF TGCGCCAGCAGCCAAGATGGGGGGGGCACCTACGAGCAGTACTTC
TRBD2 TRBJ2-4 many TRBV6-1 CASEAGGARGIQYF TGTGCCAGCGAAGCGGGGGGTGCAAGGGGCATTCAGTACTTC
- TRBJ2-7 - TRBV6-2/TRBV6-3 CASSYSRDSTYEQYF TGTGCCAGCAGTTACTCAAGAGACAGTACCTACGAGCAGTACTTC
TRBD1 TRBJ1-1 medium-sized TRBV20-1 CSALGGGGTEAFF TGCAGTGCCCTAGGGGGCGGTGGCACTGAAGCTTTCTTT
- TRBJ1-2 many TRBV7-9 CASSPPGRSLSDYTF TGTGCCAGCAGCCCACCGGGACGGTCCCTTTCTGACTACACCTTC
- TRBJ2-2 many TRBV6-2/TRBV6-3 CAIDGQMRTGELFF TGTGCCATCGACGGACAGATGAGGACCGGGGAGCTGTTTTTT
- TRBJ2-7 - TRBV7-9 CASSFGQGIYEQYF TGTGCCAGCAGCTTTGGGCAGGGAATCTACGAGCAGTACTTC
- TRBJ2-6 many TRBV7-6 CASSFRFSGANVLTF TGTGCCAGCAGCTTCCGGTTCTCTGGGGCCAACGTCCTGACTTTC
TRBD2 TRBJ2-1 many TRBV2 CASSYPGGGRNYNEQFF TGTGCCAGCTCCTACCCAGGCGGGGGACGGAATTACAATGAGCAGTTCTTC